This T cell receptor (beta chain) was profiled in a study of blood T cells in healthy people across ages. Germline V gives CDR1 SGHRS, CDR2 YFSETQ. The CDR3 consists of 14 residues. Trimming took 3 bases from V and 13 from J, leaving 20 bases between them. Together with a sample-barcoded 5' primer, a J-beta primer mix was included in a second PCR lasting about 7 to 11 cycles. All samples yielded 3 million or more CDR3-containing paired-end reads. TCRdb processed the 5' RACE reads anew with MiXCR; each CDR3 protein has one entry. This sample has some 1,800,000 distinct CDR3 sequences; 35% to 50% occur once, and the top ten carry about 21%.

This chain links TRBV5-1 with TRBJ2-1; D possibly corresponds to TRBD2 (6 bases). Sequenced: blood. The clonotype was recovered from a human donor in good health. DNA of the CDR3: TGCGCCAGCAGCTACCGGGACTCACAGGAGACCCAGTTCTTC. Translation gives CASSYRDSQETQFF.